The 20 T cell receptor beta chains below all came from one sample that was sequenced in a study of T cell repertoires in cytomegalovirus infection. TCRdb passed the reads through MiXCR, listing each CDR3 protein once. This repertoire shows 350,000 to 500,000 distinct CDR3 sequences, 25% to 40% found once; its top ten account for approximately 15%. Sequenced: PBMCs. These receptors were collected from a human donor in good health (CMV status not recorded). Some clones in this sample may be carry-over from other donors' samples.

The V gene is TRBV6-5, the J gene TRBJ2-3; a possible D gene is TRBD2 (7 bases). This CDR3 is 16 amino acids long. Germline V gene data show CDR1 as MNHEY and CDR2 as SVGAGI. Trimming left V 2 bases short and J 2 bases short, with 14 bases between. CDR3 protein: CASSYRRGTFTDTQYF. CDR3 DNA: TGTGCCAGCAGTTACCGGCGGGGGACATTCACAGATACGCAGTATTTT.

V gene TRBV28 combines with J gene TRBJ1-2; the D is unclear. V was pared by 2 bases and J by 1 base, with 8 bases between. Germline CDR1 reads MDHEN; CDR2 reads SYDVKM. The CDR3 runs to 14 residues. The CDR3 is CASSLDNGNYGYTF. Here the CDR3 DNA reads TGTGCCAGCAGTTTAGATAACGGTAACTATGGCTACACCTTC.

This chain joins TRBV6-5 and TRBJ2-6, with D perhaps matching TRBD1 (6 bases). The CDR3 runs to 16 residues. Trimming pared 6 bases from V and 0 bases from J, leaving 12 bases between. Germline CDR1 MNHEY, CDR2 SVGAGI. The CDR3 spells CASSRRRGSGANVLTF. CDR3 sequence (DNA): TGTGCCAGCAGCCGCCGCAGGGGCTCTGGGGCCAACGTCCTGACTTTC.

This clonotype occurred a few times. This rearrangement joins TRBV12-3 or TRBV12-4 to TRBJ1-5; no definite D call. The CDR3 is made up of 15 amino acids. V was shortened by 4 bases and J by 2 bases, with 12 bases between the two germline ends. Here the CDR3 DNA reads TGTGCCAGCAGTTCCCCACCTTTGGGCAATCAGCCCCAGCATTTT. It encodes CASSSPPLGNQPQHF.

A remark on this clonotype: This clone may be a read error of a much larger clone one base away. The rearrangement uses TRBV5-4 and TRBJ2-2; 11 bases are shared with TRBD1. From germline, CDR1 is SGHNT and CDR2 YYREEE (reference sequence). This CDR3 spans 15 amino acids. The CDR3 sequence is CASSYGQGATVELFF. The CDR3 bases are TGTGCCAGCAGTTACGGACAGGGGGCGACCGTGGAGCTGTTTTTT.

The table lists this clonotype with many counts. V and J are TRBV7-9 and TRBJ1-2; TRBD1 is a possible D gene (6 bases). CDR3 length: 18 residues. The ends were cut back, 2 bases at V and 3 bases at J, with 22 bases in the middle. The V gene's germline CDR1 is SEHNR and CDR2 FQNEAQ (reference sequence). CDR3 sequence reads: CASSLLRIGQGSDYGYTF. Here the CDR3 DNA reads TGTGCCAGCAGCTTACTCCGGATTGGTCAGGGGAGTGACTATGGCTACACCTTC. The whole variable domain, filled in from reference TRBV7-9 and TRBJ1-2, reads DTGVSQNPRHKITKRGQNVTFRCDPISEHNRLYWYRQTLGQGPEFLTYFQNEAQLEKSRLLSDRFSAERPKGSFSTLEIQRTEQGDSAMYLCASSLLRIGQGSDYGYTFGSGTRLTVV.

The sample holds a few counts of this clonotype. The chain employs TRBV7-6 and TRBJ1-5, with no clear D. Germline V lookup: CDR1 SGHVS, CDR2 FNYEAQ. Trimming pared 1 base from V and 4 bases from J, leaving 8 bases between. The CDR3 has 14 residues. The CDR3 sequence: CASSLGPRNQPQHF. CDR3 coding DNA: TGTGCCAGCAGCTTAGGCCCCCGGAATCAGCCCCAGCATTTT.

The chain has TRBV6-8 and TRBJ2-1; possible D gene TRBD2, 5 bases. The V gene's germline CDR1 is MNHGY and CDR2 SAAAGT. The CDR3 is made up of 13 amino acids. Trimming removed 0 bases at V and 9 bases at J, with 9 bases between. The DNA for the CDR3 is TGTGCCAGCAGTTACTCTGTTGGAGGTGAGCAGTTCTTC. Its translation: CASSYSVGGEQFF.

In its sample, this clonotype was seen many times. The chain links TRBV6-5 to TRBJ1-1, with D unclear. Germline loops: CDR1 MNHEY, CDR2 SVGAGI. The CDR3 totals 16 residues. Trimming took off 6 bases at V and 2 bases at J, with 19 bases between the two ends. The CDR3 protein is CASRSRTAAGNTEAFF. As DNA, the CDR3 is TGTGCCAGCAGATCCAGGACGGCCGCGGGAAACACTGAAGCTTTCTTT.

The sample holds many counts of this clonotype. The rearrangement uses TRBV12-3 or TRBV12-4 and TRBJ2-3, with D tentatively TRBD2 (6 bases). V lost 3 bases to trimming and J lost 4 bases, with 14 bases between them. CDR3 length equals 15 residues. This CDR3 reads CASSFGLAIADTQYF. The CDR3 DNA follows: TGTGCCAGCAGTTTCGGTCTAGCGATCGCAGATACGCAGTATTTT.

This clonotype was detected only a few times. In DNA, the CDR3 is TGTGCCAGCAGCTCGGGGACAGGGTCTGGAAACACCATATATTTT. It codes for CASSSGTGSGNTIYF. The chain uses TRBV7-6 and TRBJ1-3, with 9 bases that match TRBD1. The CDR3 sequence is 15 residues long. Looked up from germline, CDR1 is SGHVS and CDR2 is FNYEAQ. The J segment lost 1 base and the V segment lost 4 bases, leaving 2 bases of the junction unmatched.

A remark on this clonotype: An end of the junction does not agree with germline; a read error may underlie this. This sequence joins TRBV4-3 and TRBJ1-2, with 9 bases matching TRBD1. The CDR3 sequence is 16 residues long. The germline V gene has CDR1 LGHNA and CDR2 YSLEER. CDR3 in amino acids: CASSQDRDRDNYGSTF. The CDR3 coding sequence is TGCGCAAGCAGCCAAGATCGGGACAGGGACAACTATGGCTCCACCTTC.

In its sample, this clonotype was seen many times. The CDR3 nucleotides read TGTGCCAGCAGCTTAGAAAGTCCTAATGAAAAACTGTTTTTT. It yields the protein CASSLESPNEKLFF. The rearrangement joins TRBV7-8 to TRBJ1-4; D is undetermined. With 1 base removed from V and 3 bases from J, the gap between germline ends came to 6 bases. This CDR3 is 14 amino acids long. The germline V gene has CDR1 SGHVS and CDR2 FQNEAQ.

The chain joins TRBV7-6 to TRBJ2-1; D may correspond to TRBD1 or TRBD2 (6 bases each). Trimming left V 1 base short and J 5 bases short, with 21 bases between. Per germline, CDR1 SGHVS and CDR2 FNYEAQ. The CDR3 has 18 residues. This chain's CDR3 is CASSLEPGAQGLDNEQFF. The CDR3, as DNA: TGTGCCAGCAGCTTAGAACCGGGGGCCCAGGGGCTAGACAATGAGCAGTTCTTC. The full variable domain, with the rest looked up from reference TRBV7-6 and TRBJ2-1, is GAGVSQSPRYKVTKRGQDVALRCDPISGHVSLYWYRQALGQGPEFLTYFNYEAQQDKSGLPNDRFSAERPEGSISTLTIQRTEQRDSAMYRCASSLEPGAQGLDNEQFFGPGTRLTVL.

This clonotype has at least ten counts. The chain joins TRBV19 to TRBJ2-6, with TRBD2 identical over 10 bases. The CDR3 runs 17 residues. CDR1 and CDR2 (germline): LNHDA, SQIVND (reference sequence). Losses at the gene ends were 4 bases for V and 3 bases for J; bases not matched to a gene: 6. The CDR3: CASSTSSGGLGANVLTF. CDR3 nucleotides: TGTGCCAGTAGTACCTCTAGCGGGGGTCTTGGGGCCAACGTCCTGACTTTC.

V gene TRBV12-3 or TRBV12-4 combines with J gene TRBJ2-2, with 7 bases aligning to TRBD1. Trimming took 7 bases from V and 4 from J; bases not matched to a gene: 6. The CDR3 contains 14 residues. In DNA form, the CDR3 reads TGTGCCAGCAACCCGGGACAGAGCACCGGGGAGCTGTTTTTT. Protein sequence: CASNPGQSTGELFF.

This clonotype was recorded at least ten times. The J gene is TRBJ1-2, the V gene TRBV4-1, with TRBD1 as a possible D gene (6 bases). V lost 1 base and J 0 bases, leaving 18 bases between the germline ends. The CDR3 loop spans 18 amino acids. The V gene's germline CDR1 is MGHRA and CDR2 YSYEKL. In nucleotides, the CDR3 is TGCGCCAGCAGCCAAGCGGCAGGGGCGGTAGGCTCTAACTATGGCTACACCTTC. Its translation: CASSQAAGAVGSNYGYTF.

Details on this clonotype: A much larger clone differs from this one at a single base, so this may be a read error. The conserved phenylalanine or tryptophan normally closing the CDR3 is absent here, so this likely arose from a read error. The gene calls are TRBV11-2 and TRBJ2-1; D unresolved. The CDR3 extends over 12 amino acids. V was clipped by 1 base and J by 5 bases, with 3 bases between them. CDR1 is SGHAT, CDR2 FQNNGV, per germline. The CDR3 region has the DNA TGTGCCAGCAGCTTAGGGGACAATGAGCAGTTCTTA. Its protein is CASSLGDNEQFL.

This clonotype was counted a few times. V and J are TRBV24-1 and TRBJ1-5; D gene uncertain. Trimming took 4 bases from V and 1 from J, leaving 7 bases between them. CDR1 and CDR2 (germline): KGHDR, SFDVKD. The CDR3 has 14 residues. CDR3: CATSDVGSNQPQHF. CDR3 DNA sequence: TGTGCCACCAGTGACGTTGGGAGCAATCAGCCCCAGCATTTT.

This clonotype appeared many times. This rearrangement joins TRBV10-3 to TRBJ2-7; 9 bases are a match to TRBD1. This CDR3 is 15 amino acids long. The germline V gene encodes CDR1 ENHRY and CDR2 SYGVKD. V gave up 6 bases and J gave up 5 bases; unmatched junction bases: 11. CDR3 in amino acids: CAIRDRGTGKDEQYF. Here the CDR3 DNA reads TGTGCCATCAGAGATCGCGGGACAGGGAAAGACGAGCAGTACTTC.